This TCR beta chain was sequenced for a study of cytotoxic CD8 clonotypes in ibrutinib-treated CLL. Broader study findings: Public clonotypes, found uncommonly, either contracted or stayed stable on treatment.

Per the germline V gene, CDR1 is SGDLS and CDR2 is YYNGEE. Trimming cost V 0 bases and J 2 bases; bases outside gene matches: 5. The length of the CDR3 is 16 residues. Assay used: immunoSEQ multiplex PCR; TCRdb lists only in-frame clones, some missing. The data hold about 310,000 clones, with about 80% observed a single time. Comment on this clone: Antigen specificity is unknown.

The TCR sequence derives from a human donor with chronic lymphocytic leukemia. Sequenced material: PBMCs, taken before ibrutinib treatment. This chain connects TRBV9 to TRBJ2-3; TRBD2 matches 8 bases. The CDR3 DNA is TGTGCCAGCAGCGTAGGACTAGCGACAGTCACAGATACGCAGTATTTT. As protein: CASSVGLATVTDTQYF.